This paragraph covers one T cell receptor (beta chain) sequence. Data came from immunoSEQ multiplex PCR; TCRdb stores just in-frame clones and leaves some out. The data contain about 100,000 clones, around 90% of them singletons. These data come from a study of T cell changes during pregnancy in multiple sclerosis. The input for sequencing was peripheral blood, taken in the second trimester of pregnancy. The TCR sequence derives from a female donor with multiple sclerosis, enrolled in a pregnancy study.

The CDR3, as DNA: TGTGCCAGCAGCTTAGGGGGCCGGGACACCGGGGAGCTGTTTTTT. Protein product: CASSLGGRDTGELFF. The chain joins TRBV7-3 to TRBJ2-2, with D possibly matching TRBD1 (6 bases). The CDR3 runs to 15 residues. Germline values: CDR1 SGHTA, CDR2 FQGTGA. Trimming stripped 2 bases from V and 3 bases from J, with 10 bases between.